This T cell receptor (beta chain) derives from a study of molecular identifiers for immune sequencing clone quantification. At the level of the study: The replicates split RNA from roughly 20,000 or 100,000 naive CD8 cells five ways and sequenced four.

Via MiXCR, TCRdb re-called the PCR reads, giving one row per CDR3 protein. This sample has over 600,000 distinct CDR3 sequences; 20% occur once, and the top ten carry around 0.9%. This CDR3 has 13 residues. The germline V and J ends were trimmed by 2 bases and 5 bases, with 10 bases remaining between them. Germline V gene data show CDR1 as SEHNR and CDR2 as FQNEAQ (reference sequence). Isolation of naive CD8 T cells was achieved by sorting on a CD8+CD4-CCR7+CD45RA+ phenotype. The TCR originated in a human donor in good health. Some libraries in this study had Jurkat cell RNA spiked in. This chain connects TRBV7-9 to TRBJ2-7, with D maybe TRBD1 (6 bases). Specimen: naive CD8+ T cells from blood, with Jurkat cell RNA spiked in. Subset denoted: FACS-sorted CD8+CD4-CCR7+CD45RA+ naive T cells. The CDR3 bases are TGTGCCAGCAGCTTACCAGGGGACCACGAGCAGTACTTC. This encodes CASSLPGDHEQYF. Complete variable domain (other parts from reference TRBV7-9 and TRBJ2-7): DTGVSQNPRHKITKRGQNVTFRCDPISEHNRLYWYRQTLGQGPEFLTYFQNEAQLEKSRLLSDRFSAERPKGSFSTLEIQRTEQGDSAMYLCASSLPGDHEQYFGPGTRLTVT.